This T cell receptor beta chain was observed in a study of blood T cell repertoires in COVID-19. Turning to the study itself: Spain, Italy and the United States supplied samples that represented acute and convalescent COVID-19. T cells, B-cell-depleted T cells, or PBMCs provided the cDNA or gDNA that served as material.

V gave up 0 bases and J gave up 0 bases, with 14 bases separating them. Per the germline V gene, CDR1 is SGHNT and CDR2 is YYREEE (reference sequence). This CDR3 comprises 17 residues. In the source study's methods: Nucleated cell counts were estimated from reference gene primer amplification. Assay used: immunoSEQ multiplex PCR; TCRdb lists only in-frame clones, some missing. The DNA gave D and trimming, while V, J and clone size come from that table. The top ten clones hold roughly 1.6% of a sample with under 150,000 clones, over 75% of them seen once. The chain recombines TRBV5-4 with TRBJ2-3, with D uncertain. This receptor was taken from a man between 45 and 60 years old with acute or convalescent COVID-19. The specimen was peripheral blood. The CDR3 coding sequence is TGTGCCAGCAGCTTGGGATCGTCTAGAGCAAGCACAGATACGCAGTATTTT. Encoded protein: CASSLGSSRASTDTQYF.